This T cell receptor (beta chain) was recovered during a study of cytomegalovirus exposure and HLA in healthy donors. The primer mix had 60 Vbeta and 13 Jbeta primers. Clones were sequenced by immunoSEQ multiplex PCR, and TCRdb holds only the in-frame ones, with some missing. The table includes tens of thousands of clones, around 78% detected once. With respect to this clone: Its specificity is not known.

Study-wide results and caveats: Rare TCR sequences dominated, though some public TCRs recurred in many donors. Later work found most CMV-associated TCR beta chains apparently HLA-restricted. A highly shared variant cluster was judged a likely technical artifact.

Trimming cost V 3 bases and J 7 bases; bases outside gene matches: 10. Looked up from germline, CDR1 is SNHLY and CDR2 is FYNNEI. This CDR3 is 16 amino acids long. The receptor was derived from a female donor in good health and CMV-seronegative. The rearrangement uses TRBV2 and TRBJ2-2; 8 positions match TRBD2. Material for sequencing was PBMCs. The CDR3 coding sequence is TGTGCCAGCAGTGATGAGGGACTAGGGGTCATCGGGGAGCTGTTTTTT. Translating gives CASSDEGLGVIGELFF.